This T cell receptor beta chain came from a study of blood T cell repertoires in COVID-19. For the study at large: The United States, Italy and Spain provided the acute and convalescent COVID-19 samples. T cells, B-cell-depleted T cells, or PBMCs provided the cDNA or gDNA that served as material.

The Seattle site enrolled patients during active infection and followed them longitudinally. How the authors handled the data: Reference gene primers were amplified, and this amplification served to estimate nucleated cell counts. Profiling relied on immunoSEQ multiplex PCR, and the TCRdb table lists in-frame clones only, not all of them. The V and J calls and the clone size are those of that table, but D and trimming were determined from the DNA. The sample carries some 260,000 clones, approximately 89% recorded once. Sequencing was done on a sample of peripheral blood. The clonotype comes from a woman in her 70s with COVID-19, enrolled during active disease.

CDR3 nucleotides: TGCGCCAGCAGCCAAGGGCGGGGAATCACAGATACGCAGTATTTT. Translated, it gives CASSQGRGITDTQYF. The chain couples TRBV4-3 to TRBJ2-3; D is perhaps TRBD2 (6 bases). The CDR3 length is 15 residues. The V gene's germline CDR1 is LGHNA and CDR2 YSLEER. Trimming pared 1 base from V and 2 bases from J, leaving 10 bases between.